Shown below are 15 T cell receptor beta chains from a single sample sequenced in a study of beta chain features in type 1 diabetes. The study reverse transcribed the entire isolated RNA, so it sequenced expressed TCRB transcripts. The protocol was immunoSEQ multiplex PCR, while the TCRdb copy is restricted to in-frame clones and leaves out a portion. The sample shows hundreds of thousands of clones, 25% to 35% of them seen only once. Sequenced sample: naive CD4+ T cells from blood. The receptors were gathered from a man between 18 and 29 years old in good health.

The J gene is TRBJ2-1, the V gene TRBV7-2; no reliable D call. V dropped 3 bases and J dropped 8 bases, with 11 bases sitting between them. Germline assignment: CDR1 SGHTA and CDR2 FQGNSA. CDR3 length: 13 amino acids. The CDR3 sequence: CASSFGVSYEQFF. The DNA of the CDR3 is TGTGCCAGCAGCTTTGGGGTTAGCTATGAGCAGTTCTTC.

The V gene is TRBV7-2, the J gene TRBJ2-7; 10 bases agree with TRBD1. Unmatched junction bases numbered 8, after V lost 4 bases and J lost 2 bases. CDR1 is SGHTA and CDR2 is FQGNSA in the germline V gene. This CDR3 has 16 amino acids. CDR3 amino acids: CASSYTGGTGAYEQYF. As DNA, the CDR3 is TGTGCCAGCAGCTATACCGGCGGGACAGGGGCCTACGAGCAGTACTTC.

DNA for the CDR3: TGTGCCAGCAGCGTAGGGGGACTAGCGACAGATACGCAGTATTTT. Its protein is CASSVGGLATDTQYF. This chain uses TRBV9 with TRBJ2-3, with 10 bases lining up with TRBD2. The CDR3 consists of 15 residues. V was pared by 0 bases and J by 3 bases, with 1 base of the junction left unmatched. The V gene's germline CDR1 is SGDLS and CDR2 YYNGEE.

V gene TRBV5-1 combines with J gene TRBJ2-1; D is perhaps TRBD2 (6 bases). V was clipped by 2 bases and J by 5 bases, with 17 bases between them. CDR3 length equals 16 residues. CDR1 and CDR2 (germline): SGHRS, YFSETQ. CDR3 DNA sequence: TGCGCCAGCAGCTTACACCGGGACTCCACCGACAATGAGCAGTTCTTC. Its protein product is CASSLHRDSTDNEQFF.

The gene calls are TRBV7-2 and TRBJ1-1; a possible D gene is TRBD1 (5 bases). V gave up 5 bases and J gave up 5 bases, with 15 bases separating them. Germline-derived CDR1 and CDR2 are SGHTA and FQGNSA. The CDR3 is 14 amino acids. The CDR3, as DNA: TGTGCCAGCAGCACAAGGTGGGGGGATACTGAAGCTTTCTTT. It encodes CASSTRWGDTEAFF.

This clone was counted a few times. The gene calls are TRBV5-1 and TRBJ2-1, with 11 nucleotides matching TRBD2. J was trimmed by 7 bases and V by 4 bases; bases with no gene match: 10. There are 16 residues in the CDR3. Germline V gene data show CDR1 as SGHRS and CDR2 as YFSETQ. This CDR3 reads CASSPALAGGENEQFF. The CDR3 region has the DNA TGCGCCAGCAGCCCAGCCCTAGCGGGAGGCGAGAATGAGCAGTTCTTC.

This clone was seen only a few times. This chain uses TRBV5-4 with TRBJ2-3; D gene ambiguous. V gave up 3 bases and J gave up 6 bases, with 17 bases separating them. Germline-derived CDR1 and CDR2 are SGHNT and YYREEE (reference sequence). The CDR3 consists of 15 residues. The CDR3, as DNA: TGTGCCAGCAGCTCCACAGTCTCCTCAAGGGATACGCAGTATTTT. This sequence encodes CASSSTVSSRDTQYF. The full variable domain, with the rest looked up from reference TRBV5-4 and TRBJ2-3, is ETGVTQSPTHLIKTRGQQVTLRCSSQSGHNTVSWYQQALGQGPQFIFQYYREEENGRGNFPPRFSGLQFPNYSSELNVNALELDDSALYLCASSSTVSSRDTQYFGPGTRLTVL.

This clone was detected a few times. The genes are TRBV10-3 and TRBJ2-1, with 11 positions matching TRBD2. There are 18 residues in the CDR3. J was trimmed by 6 bases and V by 2 bases; bases with no gene match: 12. Germline loops: CDR1 ENHRY, CDR2 SYGVKD. CDR3 residues: CAISELYTSGGGGNEQFF. The CDR3 DNA is TGTGCCATCAGTGAGCTGTATACTAGCGGGGGTGGCGGCAATGAGCAGTTCTTC.

This clone was detected a few times. Other DNA sequences in this sample translate to the same CDR3. The V call is TRBV28, the J call TRBJ2-3; D is ambiguous. Germline CDR1 and CDR2: MDHEN and SYDVKM. V was cut by 6 bases and J by 3 bases, with 7 bases left in between. The CDR3 is 12 residues long. This CDR3 is CASSLLTDTQYF. CDR3 DNA: TGTGCCAGCAGCCTCCTGACAGATACGCAGTATTTT.

This rearrangement joins TRBV15 to TRBJ2-7; 8 positions agree with TRBD2. V lost 1 base, J lost 3 bases, and 5 bases stayed unmatched. The germline CDR1 and CDR2 sequences are LNHNV and YYDKDF (reference sequence). This CDR3 has 15 residues. The CDR3 protein is CATSRGIAGLYEQYF. In nucleotides, the CDR3 is TGTGCCACCAGCAGAGGGATAGCGGGACTCTACGAGCAGTACTTC.

Here the CDR3 DNA reads TGCGCCAGCAGCCCTGTTTCCTCGGGGACAGAGCCCAATGAGCAGTTCTTC. This gives the protein CASSPVSSGTEPNEQFF. The chain employs TRBV4-1 and TRBJ2-1, with 7 bases identical to TRBD1. The CDR3 is 17 residues long. The trim removed 4 bases at V and 6 bases at J, leaving 15 bases unmatched. Looked up from germline, CDR1 is MGHRA and CDR2 is YSYEKL.

The rearrangement uses TRBV29-1 and TRBJ2-3; D is unclear. Trimming took off 3 bases at V and 8 bases at J, with 15 bases between the two ends. The CDR3 runs to 13 residues. CDR1 and CDR2 from the germline V gene are SQVTM and ANQGSEA. CDR3 coding DNA: TGCAGCGTTGAGTGGCGGAGCCTAGGTACGCAGTATTTT. This encodes CSVEWRSLGTQYF.

The V gene is TRBV21-1, the J gene TRBJ2-7. TRBV21-1 is deemed a pseudogene. The CDR3 sequence is 10 residues long. The CDR3, as DNA: TGTGCCAGCAGCAATGGTGAGCAGTACTTC. Residues: CASSNGEQYF.

This sequence joins TRBV4-1 and TRBJ2-5; the D call may be TRBD1 or TRBD2 (6 bases each). This CDR3 spans 16 amino acids. CDR1 is MGHRA and CDR2 is YSYEKL in the germline V gene. Deletions cut 0 bases from V and 5 bases from J, with 16 bases between. The CDR3 nucleotides read TGCGCCAGCAGCCAAGAGAGGGGGGCGGCGCGGGAGACCCAGTACTTC. It is translated as CASSQERGAARETQYF.

The chain uses TRBV30 and TRBJ2-7; D is perhaps TRBD1 or TRBD2 (5 bases each). The V end lost 0 bases, the J end lost 5 bases, and 8 bases lay between the germline ends. The CDR3 runs to 12 residues. The V gene's germline CDR1 is GTSNPN and CDR2 SVGIG (reference sequence). In DNA form, the CDR3 reads TGTGCCTGGAGTGTAAGGGGAGACGAGCAGTACTTC. Its protein product is CAWSVRGDEQYF.